This T cell receptor beta chain was identified in a study of graft-versus-host responses after intestinal transplantation. The repertoire was sequenced with immunoSEQ multiplex PCR; TCRdb's copy has only in-frame clones and lacks some. This table holds tens of thousands of clones, about nine tenths found once. From germline, CDR1 is SGHRS and CDR2 YFSETQ. Losses at the gene ends were 4 bases for V and 4 bases for J; bases not matched to a gene: 7. The CDR3 has 16 amino acids. As concerns this clone: Its antigen remains unknown.

The sample here was unstimulated CD4+ T cells sorted from spleen or lymph node cells, taken before intestinal transplant. The J gene is TRBJ2-1, the V gene TRBV5-1; 11 bases agree with TRBD2. The sequence was collected from a human donor who received an intestinal transplant. The CDR3 protein is CASSLAGTSGYNEQFF. CDR3 bases: TGCGCCAGCAGCCTGGCCGGGACTAGCGGTTACAATGAGCAGTTCTTC.